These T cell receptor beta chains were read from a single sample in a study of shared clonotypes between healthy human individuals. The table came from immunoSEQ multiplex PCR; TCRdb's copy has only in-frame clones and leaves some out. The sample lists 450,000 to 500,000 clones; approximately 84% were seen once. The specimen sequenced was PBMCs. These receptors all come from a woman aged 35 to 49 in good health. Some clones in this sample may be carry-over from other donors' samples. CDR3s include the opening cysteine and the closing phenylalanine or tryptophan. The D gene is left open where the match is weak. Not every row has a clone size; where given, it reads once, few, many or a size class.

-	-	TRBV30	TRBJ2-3	CAWRVRGTDTQYF	TGTGCCTGGAGAGTTCGGGGCACAGATACGCAGTATTTT
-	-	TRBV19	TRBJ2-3	CASRRQGTDTQYF	TGTGCCAGTAGGCGGCAGGGCACAGATACGCAGTATTTT
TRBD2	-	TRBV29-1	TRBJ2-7	CSVAGSSYEQYF	TGCAGCGTAGCGGGATCCTCCTACGAGCAGTACTTC
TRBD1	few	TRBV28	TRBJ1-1	CASSFEQGANTEAFF	TGTGCCAGCAGTTTCGAACAGGGGGCCAACACTGAAGCTTTCTTT
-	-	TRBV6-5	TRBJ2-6	CASSYYAGHGANVLTF	TGTGCCAGCAGTTATTATGCGGGGCATGGGGCCAACGTCCTGACTTTC
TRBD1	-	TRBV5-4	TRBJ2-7	CASSFGDRDYEQYF	TGTGCCAGCAGCTTTGGGGACAGGGACTACGAGCAGTACTTC
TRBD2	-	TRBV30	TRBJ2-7	CAWMLPPGLAGGPPNYEQYF	TGTGCCTGGATGCTACCACCCGGACTAGCGGGAGGCCCACCTAACTACGAGCAGTACTTC
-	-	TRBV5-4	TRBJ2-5	CASTRDYSYQETQYF	TGTGCCAGCACCCGCGACTACTCGTACCAAGAGACCCAGTACTTC
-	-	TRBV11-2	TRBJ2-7	CASSLAHSSYEQYF	TGTGCCAGCAGCTTAGCTCACAGCTCCTACGAGCAGTACTTC
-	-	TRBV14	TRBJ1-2	CASSQDRDSAGYTF	TGTGCCAGCAGCCAAGATCGGGACTCAGCGGGCTACACCTTC
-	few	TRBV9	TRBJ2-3	CASSVERQRNTDTQYF	TGTGCCAGCAGCGTAGAGAGGCAGCGTAACACAGATACGCAGTATTTT
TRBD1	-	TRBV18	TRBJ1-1	CASSPRQGVGALNTEAFF	TGTGCCAGCTCACCGCGACAGGGTGTCGGGGCATTGAACACTGAAGCTTTCTTT
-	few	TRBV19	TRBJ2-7	CASSIEVLTSGHEQYF	TGTGCCAGTAGTATAGAGGTTCTGACAAGCGGCCACGAGCAGTACTTC
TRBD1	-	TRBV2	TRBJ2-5	CASSGDRGGGETQYF	TGTGCCAGCAGCGGGGACAGGGGCGGAGGAGAGACCCAGTACTTC